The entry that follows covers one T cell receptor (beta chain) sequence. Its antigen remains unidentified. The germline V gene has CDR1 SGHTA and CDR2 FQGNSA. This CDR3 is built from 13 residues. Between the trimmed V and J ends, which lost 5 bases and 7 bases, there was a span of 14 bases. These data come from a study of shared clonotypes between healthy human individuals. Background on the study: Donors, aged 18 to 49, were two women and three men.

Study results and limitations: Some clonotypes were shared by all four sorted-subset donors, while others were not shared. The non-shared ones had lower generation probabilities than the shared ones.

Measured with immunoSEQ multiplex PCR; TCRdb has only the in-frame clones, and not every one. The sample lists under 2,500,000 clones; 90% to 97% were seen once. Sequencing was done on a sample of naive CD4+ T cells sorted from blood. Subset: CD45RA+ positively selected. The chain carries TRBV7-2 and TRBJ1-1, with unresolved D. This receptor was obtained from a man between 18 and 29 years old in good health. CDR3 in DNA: TGTGCCAGCAGCCTACCAAACGGGGTTGAAGCTTTCTTT. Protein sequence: CASSLPNGVEAFF.